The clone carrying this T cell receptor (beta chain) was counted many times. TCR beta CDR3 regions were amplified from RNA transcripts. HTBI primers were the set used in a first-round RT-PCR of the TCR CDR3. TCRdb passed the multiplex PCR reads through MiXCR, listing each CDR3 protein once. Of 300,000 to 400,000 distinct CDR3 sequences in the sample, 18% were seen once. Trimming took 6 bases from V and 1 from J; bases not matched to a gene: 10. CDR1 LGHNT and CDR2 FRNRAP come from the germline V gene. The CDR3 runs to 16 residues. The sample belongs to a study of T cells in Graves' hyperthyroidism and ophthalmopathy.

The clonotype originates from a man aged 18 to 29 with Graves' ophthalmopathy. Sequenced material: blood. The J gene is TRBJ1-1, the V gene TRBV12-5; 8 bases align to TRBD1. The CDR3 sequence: CASGRRDRHGNTEAFF. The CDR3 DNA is TGTGCTAGTGGACGCCGGGACAGGCATGGGAACACTGAAGCTTTCTTT.